Included here is one TCR beta chain sequence, with context. V was shortened by 6 bases and J by 7 bases, with 16 bases between the two germline ends. The CDR3 consists of 14 residues. Germline V gives CDR1 MNHEY, CDR2 SVGEGT. This specimen belongs to a study of patients and donors after allogeneic stem cell transplantation. TCRdb redid the calling of the RT-PCR reads with MiXCR, one entry per CDR3 protein. The repertoire holds about 110,000 distinct CDR3 sequences, approximately 35% seen once, with under 30% in the top ten. The source material was blood, either unsorted or a sorted T cell fraction (not recorded which). This receptor was obtained from a human donor who was either an allogeneic HSCT recipient or a stem cell or donor lymphocyte infusion donor (not recorded which). It is not recorded whose cells these are; they may come from a transplant donor. V and J are TRBV6-2 or TRBV6-3 and TRBJ2-1; the D gene is possibly TRBD1 (6 bases). CDR3 amino acids: CASRNKDRKNEQFF. In DNA form, the CDR3 reads TGTGCCAGCAGAAATAAGGACAGAAAGAATGAGCAGTTCTTC.